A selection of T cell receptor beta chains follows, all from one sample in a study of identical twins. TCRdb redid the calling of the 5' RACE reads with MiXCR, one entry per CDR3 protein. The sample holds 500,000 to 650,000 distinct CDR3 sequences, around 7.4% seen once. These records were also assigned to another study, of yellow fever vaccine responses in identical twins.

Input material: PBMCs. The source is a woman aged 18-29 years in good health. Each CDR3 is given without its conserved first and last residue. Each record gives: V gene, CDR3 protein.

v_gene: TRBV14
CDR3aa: ASSREAEYEQY

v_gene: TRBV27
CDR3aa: ASSPRLAGGVSEQF

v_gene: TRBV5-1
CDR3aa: ASSLDRTIDTQY

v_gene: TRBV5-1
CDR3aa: ASSAEGTANEKLF

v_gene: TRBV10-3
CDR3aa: AISDRETGELF

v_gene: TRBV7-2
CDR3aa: ASSPASGSFVNEQF

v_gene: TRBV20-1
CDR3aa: SARQGGGSYNSPLH

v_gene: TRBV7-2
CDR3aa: ASKTSGRDLAKNIQY

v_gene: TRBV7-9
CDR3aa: ASSEAGANTEAF

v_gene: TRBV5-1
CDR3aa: ASSLAGGPPQGYT

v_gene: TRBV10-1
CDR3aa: ASSAGLAKNIQY

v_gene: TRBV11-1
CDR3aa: ASSVGTGDYNEQF

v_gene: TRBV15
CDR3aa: ATSRRSSNEKLF

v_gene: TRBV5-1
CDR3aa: ASSLGTSGVGEQF

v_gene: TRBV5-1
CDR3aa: ASSLEGNEQF

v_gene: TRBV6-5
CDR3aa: ASSLLRGGADTQY

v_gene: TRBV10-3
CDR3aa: AISASGGTYNEQF

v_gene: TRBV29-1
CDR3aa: SVAFLGYEQY

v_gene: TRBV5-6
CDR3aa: ASSSTGTSPDEQF

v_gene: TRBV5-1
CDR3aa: ASSLSGSGSVETQY

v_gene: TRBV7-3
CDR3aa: ASSLSGGSETQY

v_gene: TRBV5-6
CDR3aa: ASSLLDRSSGANVLT

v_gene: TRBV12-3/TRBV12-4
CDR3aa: ASSPPLVWELF